The sequence of this T cell receptor beta chain was determined in a study of blood T cell repertoires in COVID-19. Methods used by the authors: By means of reference gene primer amplification, nucleated cell counts were estimated. The method was immunoSEQ multiplex PCR; TCRdb's version includes in-frame clones alone and lacks a portion of them. Clone size and V and J calls were adopted from that table, with D and trimming inferred from the DNA. The data contain 200,000 to 250,000 clones, 83% of them seen just once; the ten biggest clones take up around 1.3%. What was sequenced was peripheral blood. The sequence was collected from a woman younger than 45 with COVID-19, enrolled during active disease.

The CDR3 region has the DNA TGTGCCAGCAGCTTAGAGCAGACTAGCACAGATACGCAGTATTTT. Its protein is CASSLEQTSTDTQYF. The V gene is TRBV7-2, the J gene TRBJ2-3; D gene ambiguous. V gave up 1 base and J gave up 0 bases, with 8 bases separating them. The CDR3 has 15 amino acids. Germline CDR1 reads SGHTA; CDR2 reads FQGNSA.